The T cell receptor (beta chain) described here comes from a study of blood T cell repertoires in COVID-19. About the study: T cells, B-cell-depleted T cells, or PBMCs provided the cDNA or gDNA that served as material.

The CDR3 contains 16 residues. The germline V gene has CDR1 MNHNS and CDR2 SASEGT. Trimming shortened V by 4 bases and J by 4 bases, and 17 bases separated the two germline ends. Libraries were prepared by immunoSEQ multiplex PCR; TCRdb keeps only in-frame clonotypes and omits some of them. The data contain 100,000 or so clones, around 89% of them singletons. Sequences were obtained from peripheral blood. The receptor was isolated from a human donor with acute or convalescent COVID-19. The donor label of this sample is uncertain. The genes are TRBV6-1 and TRBJ1-5, with D maybe TRBD1 (5 bases). The CDR3 sequence is CASSVLVQGGNQPQHF. The DNA of the CDR3 is TGTGCCAGCAGTGTCCTTGTTCAGGGAGGGAATCAGCCCCAGCATTTT.